Listed here are 18 T cell receptor beta chains from one sample, sequenced in a study of T cells in Graves' hyperthyroidism and ophthalmopathy. Template material for amplifying TCR beta CDR3 regions consisted of RNA transcripts. First-round RT-PCR with HTBI primers amplified the TCR CDR3 region. TCRdb fed the multiplex PCR reads into MiXCR, producing one record per CDR3 protein. The data hold 350,000 to 400,000 distinct CDR3 sequences, with about 15% observed a single time. The sequenced sample consisted of blood. The receptors were sampled from a woman aged 25-40 years with Graves' hyperthyroidism.

There are a few counts of this clonotype. This chain connects TRBV7-3 to TRBJ2-3; D not certain. V lost 1 base, J lost 2 bases, and 7 bases lay in between. From germline, CDR1 is SGHTA and CDR2 FQGTGA. The CDR3 is 14 amino acids. DNA for the CDR3: TGTGCCAGCAGCTTAAATTCGGTCACAGATACGCAGTATTTT. Its protein product is CASSLNSVTDTQYF.

This clonotype was recorded many times. The chain employs TRBV30 and TRBJ1-1; D call uncertain. The germline V and J ends were trimmed by 2 bases and 4 bases, with 8 bases remaining between them. CDR1 is GTSNPN, CDR2 SVGIG, per germline (reference sequence). The CDR3 sequence is 12 residues long. CDR3 DNA: TGTGCCTGGAGTCATGAGATCACTGAAGCTTTCTTT. It codes for CAWSHEITEAFF.

The chain employs TRBV5-1 and TRBJ2-3; D possibly matches TRBD1 or TRBD2 (7 bases each). CDR1 and CDR2 from the germline V gene are SGHRS and YFSETQ. V dropped 2 bases and J dropped 0 bases, with 19 bases sitting between them. The length of the CDR3 is 18 residues. The CDR3 sequence is CASSFQGGSGLSTDTQYF. The CDR3 DNA reads TGCGCCAGCAGCTTTCAGGGGGGGTCGGGCCTAAGCACAGATACGCAGTATTTT.

This clonotype was recorded at least ten times. The chain uses TRBV5-1 and TRBJ2-1, with 9 bases that match TRBD1. The CDR3 sequence is 15 residues long. V was clipped by 4 bases and J by 2 bases; unmatched bases: 4. In germline, CDR1 is SGHRS, CDR2 YFSETQ. CDR3: CASSPQGATYNEQFF. As DNA, the CDR3 is TGCGCCAGCAGCCCACAGGGGGCGACCTACAATGAGCAGTTCTTC. Filled out from reference TRBV5-1 and TRBJ2-1, the complete variable domain reads KAGVTQTPRYLIKTRGQQVTLSCSPISGHRSVSWYQQTPGQGLQFLFEYFSETQRNKGNFPGRFSGRQFSNSRSEMNVSTLELGDSALYLCASSPQGATYNEQFFGPGTRLTVL.

At least ten counts were recorded for this clonotype. The V call is TRBV28, the J call TRBJ2-7; D might be TRBD1 (5 bases). The CDR3 has 13 amino acids. Germline V gives CDR1 MDHEN, CDR2 SYDVKM. The germline V and J ends were trimmed by 3 bases and 6 bases, with 12 bases remaining between them. DNA of the CDR3: TGTGCCAGCAGTTTTGAGTTAGGGGTCGAGCAGTACTTC. Its translation: CASSFELGVEQYF.

V and J are TRBV5-1 and TRBJ2-5; D uncertain. Germline CDR1 and CDR2: SGHRS and YFSETQ. V was trimmed by 4 bases and J by 2 bases, leaving 9 bases between them. The CDR3 is 13 residues long. For the CDR3, the DNA is TGCGCCAGCAGCCTATGGATTCAAGAGACCCAGTACTTC. This encodes CASSLWIQETQYF.

This clonotype appeared many times. The V call is TRBV11-2, the J call TRBJ2-7; 12 nucleotides agree with TRBD2. This CDR3 has 16 residues. With 5 bases clipped from V and 4 bases from J, the junction kept 9 bases outside the gene matches. Germline lookup yields CDR1 SGHAT and CDR2 FQNNGV. CDR3 in amino acids: CASSASTSGSLYEQYF. DNA of the CDR3: TGTGCCAGCAGCGCGTCGACTAGCGGGAGCCTTTACGAGCAGTACTTC.

This clonotype was detected ten times or more. The V gene is TRBV20-1, the J gene TRBJ2-7, with 16 bases lining up with TRBD2. The CDR3 covers 14 residues. The junction had 4 bases not matched to a gene; V was cut back by 6 bases and J by 5 bases. Germline-derived CDR1 and CDR2 are DFQATT and SNEGSKA (reference sequence). The CDR3 region has the DNA TGCAGTGCAGCCGGGACTAGCGGGAGGGACGAGCAGTACTTC. Translated, it gives CSAAGTSGRDEQYF.

This clonotype was recorded at least ten times. This chain's CDR3 is CASSPEVGQGASSNQPQHF. The CDR3 region has the DNA TGTGCCAGCAGCCCAGAGGTCGGACAGGGGGCTTCGAGCAATCAGCCCCAGCATTTT. The rearrangement joins TRBV7-8 to TRBJ1-5, with 11 positions matching TRBD1. This CDR3 is 19 amino acids long. Per germline, CDR1 SGHVS and CDR2 FQNEAQ. Trimming took 5 bases from V and 1 from J; bases not matched to a gene: 13.

This chain uses TRBV11-2 with TRBJ2-1; no reliable D call. Trimming took off 0 bases at V and 13 bases at J, with 13 bases between the two ends. The germline V gene encodes CDR1 SGHAT and CDR2 FQNNGV. The CDR3 spans 13 residues. The CDR3 DNA is TGTGCCAGCAGCTTAGATCTAGGTTCGAAACAGTTCTTC. Protein sequence: CASSLDLGSKQFF.

This clonotype was counted many times. The chain is built from TRBV20-1 and TRBJ2-5; D call uncertain. There are 11 residues in the CDR3. Germline CDR1 is DFQATT and CDR2 is SNEGSKA (reference sequence). Trimming took off 6 bases at V and 5 bases at J, with 10 bases between the two ends. The CDR3 is CSAGYLETQYF. CDR3 bases: TGCAGTGCCGGCTATCTCGAGACCCAGTACTTC.

This clonotype appeared many times. The rearrangement uses TRBV28 and TRBJ2-2, with D possibly matching TRBD1 (5 bases). The length of the CDR3 is 14 residues. CDR1 is MDHEN, CDR2 SYDVKM, per germline. Trimming left V 5 bases short and J 6 bases short, with 13 bases between. The CDR3 DNA sequence: TGTGCCAGCAGTCTTCGGACATTTTCCGGGGAGCTGTTTTTT. Translation: CASSLRTFSGELFF.

The table lists this clonotype with many counts. The chain carries TRBV11-3 and TRBJ2-3, with D possibly being TRBD1 (6 bases). The V end lost 6 bases, the J end lost 1 base, and 8 bases lay between the germline ends. Per germline, CDR1 SGHNT and CDR2 YENEEA. CDR3 size: 13 residues. The CDR3: CASRNRGTDTQYF. The CDR3, as DNA: TGTGCCAGCAGAAACAGGGGCACAGATACGCAGTATTTT. Variable domain in full (rest from reference TRBV11-3 and TRBJ2-3): EAGVVQSPRYKIIEKKQPVAFWCNPISGHNTLYWYLQNLGQGPELLIRYENEEAVDDSQLPKDRFSAERLKGVDSTLKIQPAELGDSAVYLCASRNRGTDTQYFGPGTRLTVL.

This clonotype occurred a few times. The chain has TRBV27 and TRBJ2-1, with D uncertain. V was clipped by 5 bases and J by 10 bases, with 21 bases between them. The CDR3 length is 15 residues. Germline values: CDR1 MNHEY, CDR2 SMNVEV (reference sequence). The DNA of the CDR3 is TGTGCCAGCAGTCCCCCCAGGAATCAGAGGTACGAGCAGTTCTTC. Translated: CASSPPRNQRYEQFF.

This clonotype was counted once. The chain uses TRBV27 and TRBJ2-7, with TRBD1 identical over 11 bases. Per the germline V gene, CDR1 is MNHEY and CDR2 is SMNVEV (reference sequence). There are 12 residues in the CDR3. V gave up 10 bases and J gave up 7 bases; unmatched junction bases: 6. Here the CDR3 reads CAIGTGGLEQYF. The CDR3 DNA sequence: TGTGCCATAGGGACAGGGGGACTTGAGCAGTACTTC.

Ten or more counts support this clonotype. V and J are TRBV11-2 and TRBJ2-2, with TRBD2 matching 7 bases. The J segment lost 8 bases and the V segment lost 0 bases, leaving 6 bases of the junction unmatched. The germline gives CDR1 SGHAT, CDR2 FQNNGV. The CDR3 sequence is 15 residues long. CDR3 sequence (DNA): TGTGCCAGCAGCTTAGATCTCGCGGGAGCAGGGGAGCTGTTTTTT. Its translation is CASSLDLAGAGELFF.

This clonotype has at least ten counts. V and J are TRBV10-3 and TRBJ2-7; tentative D call: TRBD1 (6 bases). CDR1 is ENHRY and CDR2 is SYGVKD in the germline V gene. CDR3 length: 14 residues. V was shortened by 0 bases and J by 3 bases, with 9 bases between the two germline ends. CDR3 coding DNA: TGTGCCATCAGTGAGTCCGGACAGAGCTACGAGCAGTACTTC. Translation: CAISESGQSYEQYF.

This clonotype was observed many times. J is TRBJ2-7 and V is TRBV28; TRBD2 matches at 12 bases. The CDR3 length is 12 residues. Per germline, CDR1 MDHEN and CDR2 SYDVKM. J lost 4 bases, V lost 10 bases, and 2 bases had no gene match. CDR3 nucleotide sequence: TGTGCCACAGGACTAGCGGGGTACGAGCAGTACTTC. Its translation: CATGLAGYEQYF.